The 3 T cell receptor beta chains listed next were all sequenced from one sample in a study of T cells in narcolepsy. Profiling relied on immunoSEQ multiplex PCR, and the TCRdb table lists in-frame clones only, not all of them. The repertoire holds more than 2,000 clones, with 20% to 30% as singletons. No antigens are known for them. The specimen sequenced was cultured CD4+ T cells from cerebrospinal fluid. All receptors come from a human donor with narcolepsy.

By sample fraction, this clone is medium-sized. The V call is TRBV27, the J call TRBJ1-1; 7 bases are a match to TRBD1. Germline V lookup: CDR1 MNHEY, CDR2 SMNVEV (reference sequence). The CDR3 sequence is 13 residues long. V dropped 5 bases and J dropped 4; count of bases not matched to a gene: 4. DNA of the CDR3: TGTGCCAGCAGTCTCAGGGGGTCCACTGAAGCTTTCTTT. Encoded protein: CASSLRGSTEAFF.

This clone is classed as medium-sized. The J gene is TRBJ2-3, the V gene TRBV11-3; no definite D call. V shed 5 bases and J shed 0 bases, with 9 bases lying between them. The CDR3 has 14 amino acids. Germline V CDR1 and CDR2: SGHNT, YENEEA. The CDR3 protein is CASSPGVSTDTQYF. DNA for the CDR3: TGTGCCAGCAGCCCAGGTGTTAGCACAGATACGCAGTATTTT. The full variable domain, rest sourced from reference TRBV11-3 and TRBJ2-3, is EAGVVQSPRYKIIEKKQPVAFWCNPISGHNTLYWYLQNLGQGPELLIRYENEEAVDDSQLPKDRFSAERLKGVDSTLKIQPAELGDSAVYLCASSPGVSTDTQYFGPGTRLTVL.

The V call is TRBV4-1, the J call TRBJ1-5; perhaps TRBD1 as D (5 bases). Trimming pared 0 bases from V and 7 bases from J, leaving 16 bases between. CDR1 and CDR2 from the germline V gene are MGHRA and YSYEKL. The CDR3 sequence is 16 residues long. The CDR3 nucleotides read TGCGCCAGCAGCCAAGATCCAGGGTGGGCGGGACAGCCCCAGCATTTT. It yields the protein CASSQDPGWAGQPQHF.